This T cell receptor (beta chain) was identified in a study of T cell responses to AZD1222 COVID-19 vaccine. After removal of 4 bases from V and 8 bases from J, the junction contained 5 bases not matched to a gene. This CDR3 is built from 15 residues. Germline assignment: CDR1 SGHNT and CDR2 YYREEE (reference sequence). Regarding the study as a whole: Baseline testing showed seropositivity in only six or seven AZD1222 recipients. Spike as a whole was targeted by vaccine-associated CD4 TCRs, dominant at 160-218 and 743-854. Donor demographics were predominantly white British with a female majority; clonal diversity may be underestimated. Rises in breadth and depth of Spike-specific TCRs came after two AZD1222 doses.

This table comes from immunoSEQ multiplex PCR, and its TCRdb copy is limited to in-frame clones, with some not included. The sample has about 120,000 clones, about 90% seen once. As for this clone: Antigen: not known.

The sequence was collected from an adult who received the AZD1222 COVID-19 vaccine. The chain has TRBV5-4 and TRBJ2-1; 14 nucleotides align to TRBD2. The sequences come from peripheral blood, collected 28 days after the second AZD1222 dose. The CDR3 DNA reads TGTGCCAGCAGCACAAGACTAGCGGGAGGGCATGAGCAGTTCTTC. This codes for CASSTRLAGGHEQFF.